These 8 T cell receptor beta chains originate from one sample sequenced in a study of T cells in Graves' hyperthyroidism and ophthalmopathy. RNA transcripts gave rise to amplified TCR beta CDR3 regions. The HTBI primer set was used in a first-round RT-PCR of the TCR CDR3. In TCRdb, the multiplex PCR reads were re-called with MiXCR into one record per CDR3 protein. The data contain fewer than 350,000 distinct CDR3 sequences, roughly 15% of them singletons. Sequencing used blood. The receptor set was obtained from a woman aged 40-49 years with Graves' hyperthyroidism.

This clonotype has a count of ten or more. This sequence joins TRBV5-8 and TRBJ2-1; 9 bases are shared with TRBD2. The CDR3 consists of 15 residues. Trimming at V came to 2 bases and at J to 2 bases, leaving 2 bases not matched to a gene. Germline V gene data show CDR1 as SGHTS and CDR2 as YDEGEE. The CDR3 protein is CASSLLAGTYNEQFF. The CDR3 nucleotides read TGTGCCAGCAGCTTACTAGCGGGTACCTACAATGAGCAGTTCTTC.

The sample holds many counts of this clonotype. The rearrangement joins TRBV5-1 to TRBJ2-7; D may be TRBD1 or TRBD2 (5 bases each). Germline CDR1 is SGHRS and CDR2 is YFSETQ. V was pared by 4 bases and J by 4 bases, with 15 bases between. The CDR3 sequence is 14 residues long. As DNA, the CDR3 is TGCGCCAGCAGCCTATCCGGGGCCACATACGAGCAGTACTTC. Amino acid sequence: CASSLSGATYEQYF.

This clonotype occurred a few times. This chain uses TRBV5-8 with TRBJ2-5; TRBD2 agrees at 14 bases. After removal of 2 bases from V and 4 bases from J, the junction contained 7 bases not matched to a gene. The CDR3 has 17 amino acids. Germline CDR1 and CDR2: SGHTS and YDEGEE. DNA for the CDR3: TGTGCCAGCAGCTTCGGGACTAGCGGGAGAGGGGCAGAGACCCAGTACTTC. Amino acids: CASSFGTSGRGAETQYF.

This clonotype was observed at least ten times. The chain combines TRBV7-9 with TRBJ2-5; tentative D call: TRBD2 (5 bases). Germline V CDR1 and CDR2: SEHNR, FQNEAQ (reference sequence). The CDR3 has 14 amino acids. Trimming cost V 2 bases and J 1 base, with 8 bases left between them. The CDR3 nucleotides are TGTGCCAGCAGCTTACTCGGGGTCCAAGAGACCCAGTACTTC. Amino acid sequence: CASSLLGVQETQYF.

This clonotype was observed a handful of times. The J gene is TRBJ1-3, the V gene TRBV7-8; no clear D gene. With 1 base removed from V and 0 bases from J, the gap between germline ends came to 13 bases. The CDR3 extends over 17 amino acids. CDR1 is SGHVS and CDR2 is FQNEAQ in the germline V gene. CDR3 region: CASSLDLRAYSGNTIYF. The DNA of the CDR3 is TGTGCCAGCAGCTTAGATCTTCGGGCCTACTCTGGAAACACCATATATTTT.

This clonotype came up many times. V is TRBV7-2 and J is TRBJ1-2; D not certain. The CDR3 spans 13 residues. V shed 4 bases and J shed 8 bases, with 14 bases lying between them. The V gene's germline CDR1 is SGHTA and CDR2 FQGNSA. CDR3 amino acids: CASSSRGGEGYTF. CDR3 sequence (DNA): TGTGCCAGCAGCTCGAGAGGCGGGGAGGGCTACACCTTC. Complete variable domain (other parts from reference TRBV7-2 and TRBJ1-2): GAGVSQSPSNKVTEKGKDVELRCDPISGHTALYWYRQSLGQGLEFLIYFQGNSAPDKSGLPSDRFSAERTGGSVSTLTIQRTQQEDSAVYLCASSSRGGEGYTFGSGTRLTVV.

On this clonotype itself: A much larger clone differs by one base, so this may be a read error. The CDR3 nucleotides are TGTGCCAGCAGCTACCGACAGAGCGCGAACACCGGGGAGCTGCTTTTT. Translated: CASSYRQSANTGELLF. This chain joins TRBV11-2 and TRBJ2-2; D could derive from TRBD1 or TRBD2 (5 bases each). This CDR3 is built from 16 residues. The V gene's germline CDR1 is SGHAT and CDR2 FQNNGV.

This clonotype was detected a few times. The rearrangement links TRBV19 to TRBJ2-3; 9 bases align to TRBD2. The ends lost 6 bases at V and 6 bases at J; junction bases unmatched: 10. Germline V gene data show CDR1 as LNHDA and CDR2 as SQIVND (reference sequence). The CDR3 is made up of 15 amino acids. The CDR3 sequence is CASRPGAGGEDTQYF. In DNA, the CDR3 is TGTGCCAGTAGACCCGGGGCGGGAGGGGAGGATACGCAGTATTTT.